This TCR beta chain was sequenced for a study of blood T cells in healthy people across ages. Study-level points and caveats: Leaving the PBMCs unsorted stopped any conclusive comparison of naive versus antigen-experienced cells.

There are 14 residues in the CDR3. V was trimmed by 2 bases and J by 0 bases, leaving 7 bases between them. Germline V gene sequence: CDR1 MNHNY, CDR2 SVGAGI (reference sequence). A second about 6 to 12 cycle PCR used barcoded and J-beta primers. TCRdb recomputed calls from the 5' RACE reads with MiXCR, one row per CDR3 protein. This sample carries roughly 700,000 distinct CDR3 sequences, approximately 29% of them seen once, and the ten largest clones take 15% to 19%. This clonotype was recorded many times. Its target is not known. The chain couples TRBV6-6 to TRBJ1-1; D remains ambiguous. The sequence came from a woman of 80 years or more in good health. Sample: blood. The CDR3 DNA is TGTGCCAGCAGTTACACTCAGCTGAACACTGAAGCTTTCTTT. Protein product: CASSYTQLNTEAFF.